This entry lists 16 T cell receptor beta chains sequenced from one sample in a study of identical twins. A single record per CDR3 protein comes from TCRdb applying MiXCR to the 5' RACE reads. The table has 700,000 or so distinct CDR3 sequences, 21% seen once. This sample also appeared in a second study, on T cells expressing NK-cell markers.

The sequenced sample was PBMCs. The receptor source for this set is a woman aged 18-30 years in good health.

In its sample, this clonotype was seen many times. J is TRBJ1-4 and V is TRBV6-1; D might be TRBD1 (5 bases). CDR1 is MNHNS, CDR2 SASEGT, per germline. CDR3 length: 12 residues. V lost 9 bases and J 5 bases, leaving 10 bases between the germline ends. Here the CDR3 DNA reads TGTGCCAGTAGGGGTATAAATGAAAAACTGTTTTTT. This encodes CASRGINEKLFF.

This clonotype was detected many times. The gene calls are TRBV20-1 and TRBJ2-7; D possibly corresponds to TRBD2 (6 bases). The V gene's germline CDR1 is DFQATT and CDR2 SNEGSKA (reference sequence). The CDR3 consists of 13 residues. Trimming pared 4 bases from V and 3 bases from J, leaving 13 bases between. The chain's CDR3 is CSAKASALYEQYF. The DNA of the CDR3 is TGCAGTGCTAAGGCTAGCGCCCTCTACGAGCAGTACTTC.

This clonotype was observed many times. The chain couples TRBV6-5 to TRBJ2-7, with 9 bases fitting TRBD1. V dropped 3 bases and J dropped 1; count of bases not matched to a gene: 4. The germline V gene has CDR1 MNHEY and CDR2 SVGAGI. The length of the CDR3 is 15 residues. CDR3 coding DNA: TGTGCCAGCAGTTATGGACAGGGGTGGTCCTACGAGCAGTACTTC. Translation: CASSYGQGWSYEQYF.

In this sample, this clonotype turned up a few times. The gene calls are TRBV11-2 and TRBJ2-1, with a tentative D call TRBD2 (6 bases). The CDR3 loop spans 11 amino acids. In germline, CDR1 is SGHAT, CDR2 FQNNGV. The V gene lost 8 bases and the J gene lost 9 bases, with 11 bases spanning the gap. The CDR3: CASPVGGEQFF. The CDR3 DNA reads as TGTGCCAGCCCGGTGGGGGGTGAGCAGTTCTTC. Together with reference TRBV11-2 and TRBJ2-1, the CDR3 gives the full variable domain: EAGVAQSPRYKIIEKRQSVAFWCNPISGHATLYWYQQILGQGPKLLIQFQNNGVVDDSQLPKDRFSAERLKGVDSTLKIQPAKLEDSAVYLCASPVGGEQFFGPGTRLTVL.

Ten or more counts support this clonotype. This chain joins TRBV7-3 and TRBJ2-3; 9 nucleotides align to TRBD1. Germline loops: CDR1 SGHTA, CDR2 FQGTGA. V dropped 4 bases and J dropped 7; count of bases not matched to a gene: 12. The CDR3 consists of 16 residues. CDR3 region: CASSSPRDRDPNTQYF. As DNA, the CDR3 is TGTGCCAGCAGCTCCCCCAGGGACAGGGATCCAAATACGCAGTATTTT.

Only a few counts were recorded for this clonotype. The chain recombines TRBV7-3 with TRBJ1-1; 8 positions match TRBD1. The CDR3 is made up of 13 amino acids. Trimming removed 6 bases from V and 5 bases from J; junction bases left unmatched: 5. The germline CDR1 and CDR2 sequences are SGHTA and FQGTGA. This CDR3 reads CASSEQGATEAFF. The CDR3 nucleotides read TGTGCCAGCAGTGAGCAGGGGGCGACTGAAGCTTTCTTT.

V is TRBV5-1 and J is TRBJ2-3; 7 nucleotides line up with TRBD2. Germline CDR1 is SGHRS and CDR2 is YFSETQ. Losses at the gene ends were 4 bases for V and 5 bases for J; bases not matched to a gene: 10. The CDR3 spans 15 residues. This chain's CDR3 is CASSHGVPGGDTQYF. The CDR3, as DNA: TGCGCCAGCAGCCATGGAGTTCCGGGAGGAGATACGCAGTATTTT.

This clonotype is medium-sized. Here the CDR3 reads CSARDSGSTYGYTF. The CDR3 DNA is TGCAGTGCTAGAGATTCAGGCAGTACCTATGGCTACACCTTC. The chain links TRBV20-1 to TRBJ1-2; D is uncertain. V gave up 0 bases and J gave up 4 bases, with 12 bases separating them. The CDR3 consists of 14 residues. The germline gives CDR1 DFQATT, CDR2 SNEGSKA (reference sequence).

This clonotype was counted only a few times. One end of the junction varies from germline; a read error may be responsible. V gene TRBV29-1 combines with J gene TRBJ1-2, with D tentatively TRBD1 (5 bases). Germline CDR1 reads SQVTM; CDR2 reads ANQGSEA. This CDR3 spans 12 amino acids. The CDR3 protein is CSARDSGPTLGF. The CDR3 coding sequence is TGCAGCGCCCGGGACTCTGGCCCGACGCTAGGCTTC.

This chain joins TRBV20-1 and TRBJ2-1; 8 bases agree with TRBD1. In germline, CDR1 is DFQATT, CDR2 SNEGSKA (reference sequence). This CDR3 has 15 residues. Trimming removed 6 bases from V and 2 bases from J; junction bases left unmatched: 9. The CDR3, as DNA: TGCAGTGCACCCCCGACAGGGGCCCCCTACAATGAGCAGTTCTTC. It translates to CSAPPTGAPYNEQFF.

This clonotype was detected a few times. The J gene is TRBJ1-1, the V gene TRBV15; D call uncertain. Germline CDR1 and CDR2: LNHNV and YYDKDF (reference sequence). The CDR3 is made up of 11 amino acids. The V end lost 4 bases, the J end lost 7 bases, and 7 bases lay between the germline ends. CDR3 residues: CATSTYSEAFF. In DNA, the CDR3 is TGTGCCACCAGCACCTACAGTGAAGCTTTCTTT.

Many counts were recorded for this clonotype. The chain combines TRBV20-1 with TRBJ2-1; 8 nucleotides line up with TRBD2. Germline lookup yields CDR1 DFQATT and CDR2 SNEGSKA (reference sequence). The CDR3 contains 16 residues. With 0 bases clipped from V and 4 bases from J, the junction kept 8 bases outside the gene matches. CDR3 region: CSARDLGRATYNEQFF. For the CDR3, the DNA is TGCAGTGCTAGAGATCTCGGGAGGGCCACTTACAATGAGCAGTTCTTC.

The genes are TRBV6-5 and TRBJ1-1; perhaps TRBD1 as D (6 bases). The V gene's germline CDR1 is MNHEY and CDR2 SVGAGI. Between the trimmed V and J ends, which lost 0 bases and 10 bases, there was a span of 18 bases. The length of the CDR3 is 15 residues. CDR3 DNA: TGTGCCAGCAGTTACTCGCGGGGGTGGGGGCGCGGAGCTTTCTTT. It encodes CASSYSRGWGRGAFF.

This clonotype was counted between two and nine times. The DNA for the CDR3 is TGTGCCAGCAGCGTCGGGACAGCCGCGAACACCGGGGAGCTGTTTTTT. Protein sequence: CASSVGTAANTGELFF. The rearrangement links TRBV9 to TRBJ2-2; TRBD1 matches 7 bases. The CDR3 extends over 16 amino acids. Germline CDR1 SGDLS, CDR2 YYNGEE. V shed 2 bases, J shed 0 bases, and the junction held 4 bases outside the gene matches.

This clonotype was counted only a few times. V is TRBV10-3 and J is TRBJ2-7; D gene unclear. Deletions cut 6 bases from V and 5 bases from J, with 11 bases between. CDR3 length: 12 residues. Germline CDR1 and CDR2: ENHRY and SYGVKD. The CDR3 region is CAIRGSAHEQYF. CDR3 DNA: TGTGCCATCAGGGGGTCAGCCCACGAGCAGTACTTC.

The sample holds a few counts of this clonotype. The chain employs TRBV7-9 and TRBJ2-7; perhaps TRBD1 as D (5 bases). This CDR3 is built from 16 residues. Germline-derived CDR1 and CDR2 are SEHNR and FQNEAQ (reference sequence). The germline V and J ends were trimmed by 1 base and 2 bases, with 15 bases remaining between them. CDR3 bases: TGTGCCAGCAGCTTAGTCCTAGGGGCGGCGACCTACGAGCAGTACTTC. It specifies CASSLVLGAATYEQYF. The full variable domain, in which reference TRBV7-9 and TRBJ2-7 provide the parts outside the CDR3, is DTGVSQNPRHKITKRGQNVTFRCDPISEHNRLYWYRQTLGQGPEFLTYFQNEAQLEKSRLLSDRFSAERPKGSFSTLEIQRTEQGDSAMYLCASSLVLGAATYEQYFGPGTRLTVT.